Presented here are 9 T cell receptor beta chains from one specimen sequenced in a study of Ad26.COV2.S vaccination and SARS-CoV-2 variants. Treatment indicated: around 19 received Ad26.COV2.S at low or high dose, single or two shots; 5 received placebo; per-sample allocation not given. The investigators took samples on day 63 after the first vaccine or placebo injection. Repertoires were generated with immunoSEQ multiplex PCR, while TCRdb's copy carries only in-frame clones and drops some. The sample shows around 340,000 clones, 86% of them seen only once. Sequencing used peripheral blood, obtained in a trial of Ad26.COV2.S vaccine versus placebo. Source of these receptors: a person between 18 and 59 years old who received the Ad26.COV2.S COVID-19 vaccine or a placebo.

The CDR3 loop reads CAWSYDLSSYNSPLHF. The CDR3 nucleotides read TGTGCCTGGAGCTACGACTTAAGCTCCTATAATTCACCCCTCCACTTT. The V gene is TRBV30, the J gene TRBJ1-6; D gene ambiguous. The CDR3 consists of 16 residues. V was cut by 3 bases and J by 0 bases, with 12 bases left in between. Germline-derived CDR1 and CDR2 are GTSNPN and SVGIG (reference sequence).

This clone was seen once. V gene TRBV27 combines with J gene TRBJ2-1, with 13 bases aligning to TRBD2. Losses at the gene ends were 6 bases for V and 4 bases for J; bases not matched to a gene: 6. Germline V gives CDR1 MNHEY, CDR2 SMNVEV (reference sequence). The CDR3 extends over 16 amino acids. The CDR3 loop reads CASRGTSGVFYNEQFF. The DNA of the CDR3 is TGTGCCAGCAGGGGGACTAGCGGGGTCTTTTACAATGAGCAGTTCTTC.

The V call is TRBV2, the J call TRBJ1-6; no definite D call. CDR3 length: 14 residues. Per the germline V gene, CDR1 is SNHLY and CDR2 is FYNNEI. The ends were cut back, 7 bases at V and 5 bases at J, with 12 bases in the middle. The CDR3 region is CASTAAADNSPLHF. For the CDR3, the DNA is TGTGCCAGCACGGCGGCAGCGGATAATTCACCCCTCCACTTT.

This chain connects TRBV6-1 to TRBJ1-5, with 7 bases matching TRBD1. V was pared by 1 base and J by 0 bases, with 9 bases of the junction left unmatched. CDR1 and CDR2 (germline): MNHNS, SASEGT. The CDR3 runs to 18 residues. The CDR3: CASSEEGQTRYSNQPQHF. The CDR3 DNA reads as TGTGCCAGCAGTGAAGAGGGACAGACAAGATATAGCAATCAGCCCCAGCATTTT.

The chain is built from TRBV2 and TRBJ1-5; maybe TRBD1 (6 bases). V lost 0 bases, J lost 3 bases, and 15 bases lay in between. Germline V CDR1 and CDR2: SNHLY, FYNNEI. The CDR3 loop spans 17 amino acids. The CDR3 DNA reads as TGTGCCAGCAGTGAAGCGCAGGGGTGGGGAATCAATCAGCCCCAGCATTTT. As protein: CASSEAQGWGINQPQHF.

This clone was counted once. Other DNA sequences within the sample encode an identical CDR3. The CDR3 protein is CASSSGGTEAFF. Written as DNA, the CDR3 is TGTGCCAGCTCCTCTGGGGGCACTGAAGCTTTCTTT. V is TRBV6-5 and J is TRBJ1-1, with D maybe TRBD1 (5 bases). In germline, CDR1 is MNHEY, CDR2 SVGAGI. Between the trimmed V and J ends, which lost 8 bases and 4 bases, there was a span of 11 bases. This CDR3 region has 12 residues.

CDR3 in amino acids: CASSRQTGEWFYNEQFF. In nucleotides, the CDR3 is TGTGCCAGCTCACGACAGACAGGGGAGTGGTTTTACAATGAGCAGTTCTTC. This chain uses TRBV18 with TRBJ2-1; 8 nucleotides match TRBD1. The junction had 12 bases not matched to a gene; V was cut back by 4 bases and J by 4 bases. The CDR3 loop spans 17 amino acids. CDR1 is KGHSH and CDR2 is LQKENI in the germline V gene.

The rearrangement links TRBV15 to TRBJ2-3; D not certain. The CDR3 has 18 amino acids. Germline CDR1 reads LNHNV; CDR2 reads YYDKDF (reference sequence). Trimming removed 0 bases from V and 2 bases from J, with 18 bases in between. This CDR3 is CATSRDPLAPRATDTQYF. Written as DNA, the CDR3 is TGTGCCACCAGCAGAGACCCCCTTGCCCCCCGGGCCACAGATACGCAGTATTTT.

V usage is TRBV5-5 and J usage is TRBJ1-1, with 9 bases aligning to TRBD1. This CDR3 comprises 16 residues. Per the germline V gene, CDR1 is SGHKS and CDR2 is YYEKEE (reference sequence). The V and J ends lost 2 bases and 7 bases, in that order; junction bases with no gene match: 12. CDR3 sequence reads: CASSFGAGTGSIEAFF. The CDR3 DNA reads TGTGCCAGCAGCTTCGGAGCCGGGACAGGGTCGATTGAAGCTTTCTTT.